The source of this T cell receptor (beta chain) is a study of blood T cell repertoires in COVID-19. The V and J ends lost 6 bases and 6 bases respectively, with 18 bases between them. Germline-derived CDR1 and CDR2 are SQVTM and ANQGSEA. The CDR3 sequence is 14 residues long. Measured with immunoSEQ multiplex PCR; TCRdb has only the in-frame clones, and not every one. The sample lists more than 95,000 clones; around 86% were seen once. The chain uses TRBV29-1 and TRBJ2-1, with D perhaps TRBD2 (6 bases). The TCR sequence derives from a man older than 75 with acute or convalescent COVID-19. The material sequenced was peripheral blood. This CDR3 is CSVLASEVVNEQFF. CDR3 coding DNA: TGCAGCGTCCTGGCTAGCGAAGTGGTCAATGAGCAGTTCTTC.